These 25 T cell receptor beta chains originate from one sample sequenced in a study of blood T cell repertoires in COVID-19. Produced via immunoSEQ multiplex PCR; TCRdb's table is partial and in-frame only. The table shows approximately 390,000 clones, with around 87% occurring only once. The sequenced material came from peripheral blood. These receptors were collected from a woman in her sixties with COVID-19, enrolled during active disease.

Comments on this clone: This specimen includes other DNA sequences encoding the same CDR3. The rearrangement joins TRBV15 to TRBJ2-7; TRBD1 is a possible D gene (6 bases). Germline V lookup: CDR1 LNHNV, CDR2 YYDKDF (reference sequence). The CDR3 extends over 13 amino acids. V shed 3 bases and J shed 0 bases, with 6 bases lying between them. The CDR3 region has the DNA TGTGCCACCAGCAGGGACAGCTCCTACGAGCAGTACTTC. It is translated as CATSRDSSYEQYF.

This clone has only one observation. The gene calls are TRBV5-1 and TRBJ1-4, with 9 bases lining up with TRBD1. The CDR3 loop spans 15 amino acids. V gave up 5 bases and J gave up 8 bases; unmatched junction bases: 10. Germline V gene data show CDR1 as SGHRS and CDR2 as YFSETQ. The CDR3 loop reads CASSPQQGAREKLFF. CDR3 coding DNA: TGCGCCAGCAGTCCGCAACAGGGGGCGCGAGAAAAACTGTTTTTT. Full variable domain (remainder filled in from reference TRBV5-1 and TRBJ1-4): KAGVTQTPRYLIKTRGQQVTLSCSPISGHRSVSWYQQTPGQGLQFLFEYFSETQRNKGNFPGRFSGRQFSNSRSEMNVSTLELGDSALYLCASSPQQGAREKLFFGSGTQLSVL.

The CDR3 bases are TGTGCCAGCAGTGAAAGGGGAAGGGGCACTGAAGCTTTCTTT. Its protein is CASSERGRGTEAFF. The chain employs TRBV6-1 and TRBJ1-1; a possible D gene is TRBD1 (5 bases). This CDR3 has 14 residues. Trimming took off 2 bases at V and 4 bases at J, with 11 bases between the two ends. The germline CDR1 and CDR2 sequences are MNHNS and SASEGT.

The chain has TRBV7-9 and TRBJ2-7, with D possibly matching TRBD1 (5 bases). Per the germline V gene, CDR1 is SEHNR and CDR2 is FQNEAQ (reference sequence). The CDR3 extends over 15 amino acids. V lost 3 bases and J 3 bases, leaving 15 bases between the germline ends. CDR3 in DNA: TGTGCCAGCAGCTTTAAGGGCAGGGAAGACTACGAGCAGTACTTC. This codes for CASSFKGREDYEQYF.

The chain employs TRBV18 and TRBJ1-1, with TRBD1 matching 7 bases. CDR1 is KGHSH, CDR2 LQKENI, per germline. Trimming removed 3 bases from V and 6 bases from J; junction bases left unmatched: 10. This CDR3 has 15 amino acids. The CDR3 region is CASSPHLQGSAEAFF. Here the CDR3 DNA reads TGTGCCAGCTCACCGCATCTACAGGGGTCCGCTGAAGCTTTCTTT.

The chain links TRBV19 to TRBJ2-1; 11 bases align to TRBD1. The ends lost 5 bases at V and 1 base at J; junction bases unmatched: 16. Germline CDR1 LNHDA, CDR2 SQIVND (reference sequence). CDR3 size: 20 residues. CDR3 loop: CASSPRGTGGFYRSYNEQFF. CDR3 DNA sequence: TGTGCCAGTAGTCCGCGGGGGACAGGGGGATTTTATAGGTCCTACAATGAGCAGTTCTTC.

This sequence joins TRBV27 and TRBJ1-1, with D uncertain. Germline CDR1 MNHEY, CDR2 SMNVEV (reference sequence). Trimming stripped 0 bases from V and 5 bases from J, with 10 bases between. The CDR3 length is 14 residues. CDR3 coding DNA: TGTGCCAGCAGTTTATCTTCTGGAGGGACTGAAGCTTTCTTT. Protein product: CASSLSSGGTEAFF.

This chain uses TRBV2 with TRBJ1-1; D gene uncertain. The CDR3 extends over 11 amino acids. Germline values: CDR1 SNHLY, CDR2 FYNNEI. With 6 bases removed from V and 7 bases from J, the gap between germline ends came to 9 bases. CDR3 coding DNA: TGTGCCAGCAGCTCCACATTTGAAGCTTTCTTT. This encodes CASSSTFEAFF.

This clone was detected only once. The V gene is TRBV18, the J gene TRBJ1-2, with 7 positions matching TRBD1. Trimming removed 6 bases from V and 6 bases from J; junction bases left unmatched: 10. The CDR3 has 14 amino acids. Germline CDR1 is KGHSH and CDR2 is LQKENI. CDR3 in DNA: TGTGCCAGCTCCCCCGGACAGGTCCGGGATGGCTACACCTTC. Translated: CASSPGQVRDGYTF.

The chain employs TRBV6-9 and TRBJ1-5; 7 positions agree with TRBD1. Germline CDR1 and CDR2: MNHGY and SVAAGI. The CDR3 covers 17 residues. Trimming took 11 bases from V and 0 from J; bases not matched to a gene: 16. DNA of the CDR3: TGTGCCTGTCGACAGGGAGTGCCTCGATATAGCAATCAGCCCCAGCATTTT. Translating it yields CACRQGVPRYSNQPQHF.

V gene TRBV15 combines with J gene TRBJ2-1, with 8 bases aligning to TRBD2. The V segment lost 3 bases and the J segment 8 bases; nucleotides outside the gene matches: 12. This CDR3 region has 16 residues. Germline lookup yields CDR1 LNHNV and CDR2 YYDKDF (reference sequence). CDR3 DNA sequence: TGTGCCACCAGCAGGGAAGCGGGGACTAGAGTGCATGAGCAGTTCTTC. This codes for CATSREAGTRVHEQFF.

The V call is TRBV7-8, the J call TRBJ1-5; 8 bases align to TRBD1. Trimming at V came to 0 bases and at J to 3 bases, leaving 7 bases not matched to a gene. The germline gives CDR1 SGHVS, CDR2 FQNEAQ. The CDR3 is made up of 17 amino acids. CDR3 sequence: CASSLAWGTGINQPQHF. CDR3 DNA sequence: TGTGCCAGCAGCTTAGCCTGGGGGACAGGCATCAATCAGCCCCAGCATTTT.

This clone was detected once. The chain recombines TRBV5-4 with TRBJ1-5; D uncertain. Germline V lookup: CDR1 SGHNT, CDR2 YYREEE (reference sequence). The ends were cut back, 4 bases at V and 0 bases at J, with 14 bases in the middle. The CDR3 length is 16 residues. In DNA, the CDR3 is TGTGCCAGCAGCCGAGGAGGACCTAATAGCAATCAGCCCCAGCATTTT. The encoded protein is CASSRGGPNSNQPQHF. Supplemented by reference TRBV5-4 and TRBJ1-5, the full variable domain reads ETGVTQSPTHLIKTRGQQVTLRCSSQSGHNTVSWYQQALGQGPQFIFQYYREEENGRGNFPPRFSGLQFPNYSSELNVNALELDDSALYLCASSRGGPNSNQPQHFGDGTRLSIL.

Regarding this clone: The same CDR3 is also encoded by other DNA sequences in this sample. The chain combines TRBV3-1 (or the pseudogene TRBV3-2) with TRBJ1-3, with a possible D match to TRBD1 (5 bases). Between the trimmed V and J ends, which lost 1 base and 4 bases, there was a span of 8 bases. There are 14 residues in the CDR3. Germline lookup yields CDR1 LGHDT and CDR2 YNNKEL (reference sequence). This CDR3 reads CASSQAGDGNTIYF. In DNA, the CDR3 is TGTGCCAGCAGCCAAGCGGGGGACGGAAACACCATATATTTT.

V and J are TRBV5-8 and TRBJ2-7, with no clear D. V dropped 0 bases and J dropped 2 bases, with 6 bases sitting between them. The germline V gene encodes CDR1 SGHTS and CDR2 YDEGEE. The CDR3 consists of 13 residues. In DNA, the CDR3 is TGTGCCAGCAGCTTGGGGAGAACCTACGAGCAGTACTTC. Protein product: CASSLGRTYEQYF.

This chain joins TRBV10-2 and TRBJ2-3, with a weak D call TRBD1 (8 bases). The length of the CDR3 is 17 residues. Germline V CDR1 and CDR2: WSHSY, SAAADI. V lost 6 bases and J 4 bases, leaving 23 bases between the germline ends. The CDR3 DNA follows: TGCGCCAGCAGGAGAGTTAAAGGACAGGGAGGGTCAGATACGCAGTATTTT. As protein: CASRRVKGQGGSDTQYF.

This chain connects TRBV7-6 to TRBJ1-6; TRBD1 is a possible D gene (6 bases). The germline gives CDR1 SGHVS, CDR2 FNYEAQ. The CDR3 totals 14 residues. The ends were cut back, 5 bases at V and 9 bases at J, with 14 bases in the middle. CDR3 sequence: CASSRDMGISPLHF. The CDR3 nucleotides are TGTGCCAGCAGCCGGGACATGGGGATTTCACCCCTCCACTTT.

The DNA of the CDR3 is TGTGCCAGTAGTATTGGAGCCAGCTCTGGAAACACCATATATTTT. Translation gives CASSIGASSGNTIYF. V is TRBV19 and J is TRBJ1-3; D call uncertain. The CDR3 length is 15 residues. With 3 bases removed from V and 0 bases from J, the gap between germline ends came to 9 bases. Germline loops: CDR1 LNHDA, CDR2 SQIVND (reference sequence).

The chain's CDR3 is CASSLRQQNTEAFF. The CDR3 DNA reads TGTGCCAGCAGTTTGCGACAGCAGAACACTGAAGCTTTCTTT. The chain has TRBV6-5 and TRBJ1-1; TRBD1 might be the D (5 bases). The CDR3 extends over 14 amino acids. Trimming left V 4 bases short and J 1 base short, with 10 bases between. Looked up from germline, CDR1 is MNHEY and CDR2 is SVGAGI.

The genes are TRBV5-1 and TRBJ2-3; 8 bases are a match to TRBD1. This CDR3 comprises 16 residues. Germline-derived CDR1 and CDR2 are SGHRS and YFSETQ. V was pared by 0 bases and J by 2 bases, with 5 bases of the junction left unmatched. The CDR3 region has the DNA TGCGCCAGCAGCTTGGGCGGGACAGGCTACACAGATACGCAGTATTTT. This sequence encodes CASSLGGTGYTDTQYF.

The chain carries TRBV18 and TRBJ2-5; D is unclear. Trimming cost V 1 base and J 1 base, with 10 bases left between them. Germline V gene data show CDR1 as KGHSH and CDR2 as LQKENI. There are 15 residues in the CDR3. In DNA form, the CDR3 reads TGTGCCAGCTCACCACAGGCACAGACCCAAGAGACCCAGTACTTC. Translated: CASSPQAQTQETQYF.

The CDR3 region has the DNA TGTGCCAGCAGTGAATACCGGGGGGAGTTCACAGATACGCAGTATTTT. Its protein is CASSEYRGEFTDTQYF. J is TRBJ2-3 and V is TRBV6-1; 7 positions match TRBD2. Unmatched junction bases numbered 7, after V lost 2 bases and J lost 2 bases. Germline V gene lookup returns CDR1 MNHNS and CDR2 SASEGT. This CDR3 region has 16 residues.

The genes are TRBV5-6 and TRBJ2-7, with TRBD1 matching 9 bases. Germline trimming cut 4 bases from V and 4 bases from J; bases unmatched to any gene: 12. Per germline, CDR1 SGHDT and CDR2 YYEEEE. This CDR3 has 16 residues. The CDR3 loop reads CASSTKYRGRQYEQYF. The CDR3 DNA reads TGTGCCAGCAGCACAAAGTACAGGGGGCGACAATACGAGCAGTACTTC.

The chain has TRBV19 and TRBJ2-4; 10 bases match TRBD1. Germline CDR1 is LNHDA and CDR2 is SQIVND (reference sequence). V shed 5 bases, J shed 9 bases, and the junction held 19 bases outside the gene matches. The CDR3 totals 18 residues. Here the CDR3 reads CASSGSDRGQGRGSIQYF. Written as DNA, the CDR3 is TGTGCCAGTAGTGGTTCCGACAGGGGGCAAGGCCGGGGGAGCATTCAGTACTTC.

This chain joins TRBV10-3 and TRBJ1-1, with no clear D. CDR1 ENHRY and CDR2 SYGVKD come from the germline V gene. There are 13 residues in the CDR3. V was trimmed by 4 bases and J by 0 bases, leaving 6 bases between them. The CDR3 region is CAISANLNTEAFF. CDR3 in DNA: TGTGCCATCAGTGCGAACTTGAACACTGAAGCTTTCTTT.